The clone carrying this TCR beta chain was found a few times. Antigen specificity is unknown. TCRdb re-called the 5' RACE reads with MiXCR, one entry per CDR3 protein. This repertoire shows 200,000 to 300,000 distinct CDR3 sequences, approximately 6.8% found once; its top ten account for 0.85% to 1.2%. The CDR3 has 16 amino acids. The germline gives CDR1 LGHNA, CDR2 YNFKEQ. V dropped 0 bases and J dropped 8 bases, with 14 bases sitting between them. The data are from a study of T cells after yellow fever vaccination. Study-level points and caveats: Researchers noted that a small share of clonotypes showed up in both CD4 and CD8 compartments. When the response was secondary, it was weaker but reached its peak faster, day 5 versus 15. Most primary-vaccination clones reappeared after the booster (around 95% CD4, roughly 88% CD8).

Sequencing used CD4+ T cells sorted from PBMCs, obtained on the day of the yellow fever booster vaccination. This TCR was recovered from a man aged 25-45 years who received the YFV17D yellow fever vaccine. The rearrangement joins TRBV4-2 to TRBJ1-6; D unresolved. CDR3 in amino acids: CASSQDAVVEYSPLHF. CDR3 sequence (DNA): TGTGCCAGCAGCCAAGATGCGGTAGTGGAGTATTCACCCCTCCACTTT.